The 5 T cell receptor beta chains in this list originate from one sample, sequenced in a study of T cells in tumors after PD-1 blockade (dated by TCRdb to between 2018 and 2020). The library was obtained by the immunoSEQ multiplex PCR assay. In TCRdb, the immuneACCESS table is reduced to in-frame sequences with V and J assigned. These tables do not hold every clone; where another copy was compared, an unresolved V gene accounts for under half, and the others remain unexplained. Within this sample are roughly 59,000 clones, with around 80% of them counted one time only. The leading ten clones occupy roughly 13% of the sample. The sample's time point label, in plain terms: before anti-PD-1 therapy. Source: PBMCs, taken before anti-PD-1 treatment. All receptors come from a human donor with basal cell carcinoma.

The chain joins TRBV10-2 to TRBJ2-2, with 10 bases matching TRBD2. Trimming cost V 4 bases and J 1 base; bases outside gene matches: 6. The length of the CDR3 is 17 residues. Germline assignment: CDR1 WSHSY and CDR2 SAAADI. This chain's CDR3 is CASSVTRTSGNTGELFF. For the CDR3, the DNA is TGCGCCAGCAGTGTTACTCGGACTAGCGGGAACACCGGGGAGCTGTTTTTT.

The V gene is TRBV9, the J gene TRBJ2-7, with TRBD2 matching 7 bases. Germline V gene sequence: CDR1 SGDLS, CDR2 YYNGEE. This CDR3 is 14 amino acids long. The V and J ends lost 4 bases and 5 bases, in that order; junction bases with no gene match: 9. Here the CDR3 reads CASSRGRGDDEQYF. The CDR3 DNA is TGTGCCAGCAGCCGTGGGAGGGGTGACGACGAGCAGTACTTC.

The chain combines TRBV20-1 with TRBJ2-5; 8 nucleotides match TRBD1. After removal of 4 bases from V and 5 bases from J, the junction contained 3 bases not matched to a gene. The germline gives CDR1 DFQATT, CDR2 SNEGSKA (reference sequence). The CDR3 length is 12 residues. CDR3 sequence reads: CSANDRGETQYF. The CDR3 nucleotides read TGCAGTGCTAATGACAGGGGTGAGACCCAGTACTTC.

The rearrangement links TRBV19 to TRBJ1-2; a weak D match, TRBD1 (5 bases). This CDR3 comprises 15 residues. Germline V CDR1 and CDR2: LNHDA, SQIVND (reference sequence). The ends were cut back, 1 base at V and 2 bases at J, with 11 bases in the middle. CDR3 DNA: TGTGCCAGTAGTATAGCCCCAGGGAAGAACTATGGCTACACCTTC. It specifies CASSIAPGKNYGYTF.

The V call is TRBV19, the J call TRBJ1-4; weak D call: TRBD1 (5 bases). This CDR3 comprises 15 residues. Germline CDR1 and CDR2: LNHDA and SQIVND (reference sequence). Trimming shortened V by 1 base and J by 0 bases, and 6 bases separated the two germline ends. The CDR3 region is CASSIGGATNEKLFF. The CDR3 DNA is TGTGCCAGTAGTATAGGAGGGGCAACTAATGAAAAACTGTTTTTT.